The clone carrying this T cell receptor (beta chain) has at least ten counts. The data derive from a study of blood T cells in healthy people across ages. A second roughly 7 to 12 cycle PCR used barcoded and J-beta primers. TCRdb re-analysed the 5' RACE reads in MiXCR, keeping a single row per CDR3 protein. The sample consists of hundreds of thousands of distinct CDR3 sequences, about 61% of them appearing once. The V gene end was trimmed by 4 bases and the J gene end by 5 bases; junction bases not matched to a gene: 0. Per germline, CDR1 MRHNA and CDR2 SNTAGT. The CDR3 has 13 amino acids. Sequenced sample: blood. The chain employs TRBV6-4 and TRBJ2-2; 8 bases are a match to TRBD1. This TCR derives from a man aged 35 to 55 in good health. CDR3 amino acids: CASSGQGTGELFF. The CDR3 DNA reads as TGTGCCAGCAGTGGACAGGGGACCGGGGAGCTGTTTTTT.